These T cell receptor beta chains were read from a single sample in a study of OX40 agonist ivuxolimab in advanced cancers. Profiled with immunoSEQ multiplex PCR; TCRdb holds only in-frame clones, not every one. This table has fewer than 35,000 clones, over 85% appearing once. Specimen: CD4+ or CD8+ T cells sorted from blood, collected in a trial of the OX40 agonist ivuxolimab. These receptors came from an adult with an advanced solid tumor such as melanoma, head and neck, liver or kidney cancer. CDR3s include the opening cysteine and the closing phenylalanine or tryptophan. A D gene is named only where the DNA matches it firmly. Clone size, where shown, is once, few, many, or a class for clones that have expanded.

v_gene	d_gene	j_gene	abundance	CDR3aa	CDR3nt
TRBV6-5	-	TRBJ2-7	-	CASSYSGSYEQYF	TGTGCCAGCAGTTACTCAGGATCCTACGAGCAGTACTTC
TRBV6-4	TRBD1	TRBJ1-2	-	CASSVAGGKPNYGYTF	TGTGCCAGCAGTGTGGCAGGGGGCAAACCTAACTATGGCTACACCTTC
TRBV5-4	-	TRBJ2-1	-	CASSQTDRLPYNEQFF	TGTGCCAGCAGCCAGACGGACAGACTACCCTACAATGAGCAGTTCTTC
TRBV7-2	-	TRBJ1-1	-	CASSLMGVGSEAFF	TGTGCCAGCAGCTTAATGGGAGTGGGGTCTGAAGCTTTCTTT
TRBV6-4	-	TRBJ1-4	-	CASSDLGHSVPIATNEKLFF	TGTGCCAGCAGTGACCTCGGGCACTCCGTCCCGATTGCAACTAATGAAAAACTGTTTTTT
TRBV5-6	TRBD1	TRBJ1-2	-	CASSSSPSTGHGYTF	TGTGCCAGCAGCTCATCTCCTTCGACAGGGCATGGCTACACCTTC
TRBV5-6	TRBD1	TRBJ1-1	-	CASSSGQGRLTEAFF	TGTGCCAGCAGCTCGGGACAGGGGCGACTCACTGAAGCTTTCTTT
TRBV27	TRBD2	TRBJ2-1	-	CASSLTTSGGVNEQFF	TGTGCCAGCAGTCTCACGACTAGCGGGGGGGTCAATGAGCAGTTCTTC
TRBV27	-	TRBJ2-7	-	CASSPKGGYYEQYF	TGTGCCAGCAGTCCTAAGGGGGGATACTACGAGCAGTACTTC
TRBV10-3	TRBD2	TRBJ2-5	-	CAITAGGTRQETQYF	TGTGCCATCACCGCCGGGGGGACCCGCCAAGAGACCCAGTACTTC
TRBV19	TRBD1	TRBJ2-7	-	CASSMLAGGYEQYF	TGTGCCAGTAGTATGCTCGCAGGGGGCTACGAGCAGTACTTC
TRBV19	-	TRBJ2-7	-	CASSTTGGTYEQYF	TGTGCCAGTAGTACGACTGGGGGGACCTACGAGCAGTACTTC
TRBV7-9	-	TRBJ1-1	-	CASSLAVSEAFF	TGTGCCAGCAGCTTGGCAGTAAGTGAAGCTTTCTTT
TRBV19	-	TRBJ1-5	-	CASSIFGNSNQPQHF	TGTGCCAGTAGTATTTTCGGGAACAGCAATCAGCCCCAGCATTTT
TRBV6-4	-	TRBJ1-6	-	CARATGGVSSPLHF	TGTGCCAGAGCTACGGGGGGCGTATCTTCACCCCTCCACTTT
TRBV18	-	TRBJ2-1	-	CASSPPDEGVRDEQFF	TGTGCCAGCTCACCACCCGACGAGGGGGTACGGGATGAGCAGTTCTTC
TRBV2	-	TRBJ1-3	-	CASSGTLSGNTIYF	TGTGCCAGCAGCGGGACACTCTCTGGAAACACCATATATTTT
TRBV9	TRBD2	TRBJ2-1	-	CASSVAVGGPGDEQFF	TGTGCCAGCAGCGTAGCTGTGGGAGGGCCTGGCGATGAGCAGTTCTTC
TRBV11-1	-	TRBJ2-7	-	CASSFGSSYEQYF	TGTGCCAGCAGCTTTGGCTCTTCCTACGAGCAGTACTTC
TRBV13	-	TRBJ2-7	-	CASSPGAYEPYF	TGTGCCAGCAGCCCAGGAGCCTACGAGCCGTACTTC
TRBV25-1	-	TRBJ1-2	few	CASSEWGEGSGYTF	TGTGCCAGCAGTGAATGGGGTGAGGGGAGTGGCTACACCTTC
TRBV11-2	-	TRBJ1-4	-	CASSLGEVTNEKLFF	TGTGCCAGCAGCCTAGGCGAGGTCACTAATGAAAAACTGTTTTTT
TRBV13	-	TRBJ2-5	-	CASSSGLAETQYF	TGTGCCAGCAGCTCAGGGCTGGCGGAGACCCAGTACTTC
TRBV11-3	TRBD2	TRBJ2-7	-	CASSFGGDYEQYF	TGTGCCAGCAGCTTTGGGGGGGATTACGAGCAGTACTTC
TRBV10-2	-	TRBJ2-1	-	CASGRGGGSYNEQFF	TGCGCCAGCGGTCGTGGGGGAGGCTCCTACAATGAGCAGTTCTTC
TRBV27	-	TRBJ1-1	-	CASSLAGSITEAFF	TGTGCCAGCAGTTTAGCAGGGTCGATCACTGAAGCTTTCTTT
TRBV5-6	-	TRBJ2-7	-	CASSLESTTYEQYF	TGTGCCAGCAGCTTGGAGAGTACGACCTACGAGCAGTACTTC